One sample yielded the 19 T cell receptor beta chains listed below, sequenced in a study of T cells in Graves' hyperthyroidism and ophthalmopathy. TCR beta CDR3 regions were amplified from RNA. TCR CDR3 underwent first-round RT-PCR with the HTBI primer set. TCRdb processed the multiplex PCR reads anew with MiXCR; each CDR3 protein has one entry. The data contain hundreds of thousands of distinct CDR3 sequences, roughly 19% of them singletons. The sequencing sample was made of blood. These receptors came from a man between 45 and 60 years old with Graves' ophthalmopathy.

This clonotype was seen repeatedly, ten times or more. The chain is built from TRBV20-1 and TRBJ2-3; 9 positions match TRBD2. Per germline, CDR1 DFQATT and CDR2 SNEGSKA (reference sequence). V was clipped by 6 bases and J by 6 bases; unmatched bases: 4. CDR3 length: 12 amino acids. CDR3 coding DNA: TGCAGTGCCCTAGCGGGAACGGATACGCAGTATTTT. It is translated as CSALAGTDTQYF.

The chain has TRBV24-1 and TRBJ1-1; possibly TRBD1 for D (6 bases). V lost 2 bases to trimming and J lost 2 bases, with 11 bases between them. CDR3 length equals 15 residues. From germline, CDR1 is KGHDR and CDR2 SFDVKD. CDR3 DNA: TGTGCCACCAGTGATTCCCGACAGGCAAACACTGAAGCTTTCTTT. This sequence encodes CATSDSRQANTEAFF.

The sample holds a few counts of this clonotype. The chain uses TRBV10-3 and TRBJ2-7, with TRBD2 identical over 9 bases. CDR1 ENHRY and CDR2 SYGVKD come from the germline V gene. V shed 0 bases, J shed 3 bases, and the junction held 3 bases outside the gene matches. The CDR3 spans 15 residues. CDR3 loop: CAISESEREVYEQYF. The CDR3 bases are TGTGCCATCAGTGAGTCGGAGCGGGAGGTCTACGAGCAGTACTTC.

This clonotype occurred many times. DNA of the CDR3: TGCGCCAGCAGCCTTTCCGACGGGTCCGGCAACTATGGCTACACCTTC. It yields the protein CASSLSDGSGNYGYTF. The rearrangement links TRBV5-1 to TRBJ1-2; D gene ambiguous. This CDR3 spans 16 amino acids. Germline V gene sequence: CDR1 SGHRS, CDR2 YFSETQ. Between the trimmed V and J ends, which lost 4 bases and 2 bases, there was a span of 18 bases.

The V gene is TRBV6-2 or TRBV6-3, the J gene TRBJ1-6; the D gene is possibly TRBD1 (5 bases). The CDR3 has 15 amino acids. CDR1 and CDR2 from the germline V gene are MNHEY and SVGEGT. With 2 bases removed from V and 8 bases from J, the gap between germline ends came to 13 bases. CDR3 bases: TGTGCCAGCAGTTACCGGGGGGGATCGGATTCACCCCTCCACTTT. Protein: CASSYRGGSDSPLHF.

There are many counts of this clonotype. The chain couples TRBV7-2 to TRBJ1-2; D gene ambiguous. Trimming cost V 0 bases and J 11 bases, with 10 bases left between them. The CDR3 length is 12 residues. Germline V CDR1 and CDR2: SGHTA, FQGNSA. This CDR3 reads CASSLAMAGYTF. The CDR3 coding sequence is TGTGCCAGCAGCTTAGCAATGGCAGGTTACACCTTC. Looking up the rest from reference TRBV7-2 and TRBJ1-2 gives the full variable domain: GAGVSQSPSNKVTEKGKDVELRCDPISGHTALYWYRQSLGQGLEFLIYFQGNSAPDKSGLPSDRFSAERTGGSVSTLTIQRTQQEDSAVYLCASSLAMAGYTFGSGTRLTVV.

The table lists this clonotype with many counts. The J gene is TRBJ1-1, the V gene TRBV7-8; a possible D gene is TRBD1 (5 bases). Trimming removed 0 bases at V and 0 bases at J, with 20 bases between. CDR3 size: 19 residues. From germline, CDR1 is SGHVS and CDR2 FQNEAQ. CDR3 sequence (DNA): TGTGCCAGCAGCTTAGCGGGTATGGGGGTGGGGGGGATGAACACTGAAGCTTTCTTT. Protein sequence: CASSLAGMGVGGMNTEAFF.

V is TRBV5-1 and J is TRBJ2-1; D is uncertain. This CDR3 is built from 15 residues. The V end was cut by 1 base, the J end by 3 bases, with 11 bases between. Germline V gene data show CDR1 as SGHRS and CDR2 as YFSETQ. The CDR3 nucleotides read TGCGCCAGCAGCTTGTTGCGGCCGGGCTACAATGAGCAGTTCTTC. This gives the protein CASSLLRPGYNEQFF.

This chain joins TRBV7-9 and TRBJ2-7; 7 nucleotides match TRBD1. CDR1 SEHNR and CDR2 FQNEAQ come from the germline V gene (reference sequence). J lost 1 base, V lost 5 bases, and 5 bases had no gene match. This CDR3 is 14 amino acids long. DNA for the CDR3: TGTGCCAGCAGCCCCGGGGACAGTTCCTACGAGCAGTACTTC. Its translation: CASSPGDSSYEQYF. The whole variable domain, filled in from reference TRBV7-9 and TRBJ2-7, reads DTGVSQNPRHKITKRGQNVTFRCDPISEHNRLYWYRQTLGQGPEFLTYFQNEAQLEKSRLLSDRFSAERPKGSFSTLEIQRTEQGDSAMYLCASSPGDSSYEQYFGPGTRLTVT.

The genes are TRBV9 and TRBJ1-4, with D maybe TRBD1 (5 bases). Trimming removed 3 bases from V and 2 bases from J, with 14 bases in between. Germline V lookup: CDR1 SGDLS, CDR2 YYNGEE. The CDR3 is 16 amino acids. For the CDR3, the DNA is TGTGCCAGCAGCGCCGGCGGGGGGACGACTAATGAAAAACTGTTTTTT. It specifies CASSAGGGTTNEKLFF.

This clonotype was counted a few times. V usage is TRBV24-1 and J usage is TRBJ1-2; D might be TRBD1 (6 bases). Germline V gene lookup returns CDR1 KGHDR and CDR2 SFDVKD. The CDR3 runs 14 residues. Trimming removed 3 bases at V and 5 bases at J, with 12 bases between. The CDR3 sequence: CATSDVDREYGYTF. CDR3 nucleotides: TGTGCCACCAGTGATGTGGACAGAGAATATGGCTACACCTTC.

This chain uses TRBV24-1 with TRBJ1-5; the D is unclear. This CDR3 comprises 13 residues. Trimming took 7 bases from V and 7 from J, leaving 13 bases between them. Germline lookup yields CDR1 KGHDR and CDR2 SFDVKD. CDR3 loop: CATRGKVGQPQHF. DNA of the CDR3: TGTGCCACCAGGGGGAAAGTTGGACAGCCCCAGCATTTT.

The gene calls are TRBV12-3 or TRBV12-4 and TRBJ2-2; 8 positions match TRBD2. V shed 6 bases and J 1 base; nucleotides not matched to a gene: 10. The CDR3 has 17 amino acids. CDR3 region: CASRGPGREENTGELFF. CDR3 bases: TGTGCCAGCAGGGGACCAGGGCGGGAGGAGAACACCGGGGAGCTGTTTTTT.

Only a few counts were recorded for this clonotype. V and J are TRBV28 and TRBJ2-1; unclear D gene. Trimming shortened V by 4 bases and J by 5 bases, and 6 bases separated the two germline ends. This CDR3 is built from 12 residues. The germline V gene encodes CDR1 MDHEN and CDR2 SYDVKM. The CDR3 DNA is TGTGCCAGCAGTTCGACCAACAATGAGCAGTTCTTC. Translation: CASSSTNNEQFF.

The genes are TRBV15 and TRBJ1-4, with 10 bases identical to TRBD1. Trimming took 0 bases from V and 5 from J; bases not matched to a gene: 6. CDR1 LNHNV and CDR2 YYDKDF come from the germline V gene (reference sequence). CDR3 length: 17 amino acids. The CDR3 protein is CATSRDRPGQGNEKLFF. The CDR3 nucleotides are TGTGCCACCAGCAGAGATAGGCCGGGACAGGGGAATGAAAAACTGTTTTTT.

The chain combines TRBV10-3 with TRBJ2-1; 9 bases map to TRBD2. The CDR3 is made up of 17 amino acids. Per the germline V gene, CDR1 is ENHRY and CDR2 is SYGVKD. After removal of 0 bases from V and 0 bases from J, the junction contained 3 bases not matched to a gene. DNA of the CDR3: TGTGCCATCAGTGAGTCGAGTAGCGGGAGCTCCTACAATGAGCAGTTCTTC. Translation: CAISESSSGSSYNEQFF.

The rearrangement joins TRBV20-1 to TRBJ1-6; the D is unclear. Trimming removed 2 bases from V and 7 bases from J, with 15 bases in between. CDR3 length equals 15 residues. From germline, CDR1 is DFQATT and CDR2 SNEGSKA (reference sequence). The CDR3, as DNA: TGCAGTGCTAGATCCACCCCAGGAGAAAATTCACCCCTCCACTTT. Protein sequence: CSARSTPGENSPLHF.

The chain has TRBV12-3 or TRBV12-4 and TRBJ2-1; 9 bases are shared with TRBD1. This CDR3 comprises 16 residues. Trimming removed 1 base from V and 2 bases from J; junction bases left unmatched: 3. The CDR3 DNA is TGTGCCAGCAGTTTAGAGAGGACAGGGGCCTACAATGAGCAGTTCTTC. Translated, it gives CASSLERTGAYNEQFF.

This clonotype was seen at least ten times. This rearrangement joins TRBV11-2 to TRBJ2-7, with 10 bases fitting TRBD2. Trimming at V came to 3 bases and at J to 8 bases, leaving 7 bases not matched to a gene. Germline V gives CDR1 SGHAT, CDR2 FQNNGV. This CDR3 contains 14 residues. The CDR3 DNA reads as TGTGCCAGCAGCTTTCTAGCGGGAGACCTTCAGCAGTACTTC. Residues: CASSFLAGDLQQYF.